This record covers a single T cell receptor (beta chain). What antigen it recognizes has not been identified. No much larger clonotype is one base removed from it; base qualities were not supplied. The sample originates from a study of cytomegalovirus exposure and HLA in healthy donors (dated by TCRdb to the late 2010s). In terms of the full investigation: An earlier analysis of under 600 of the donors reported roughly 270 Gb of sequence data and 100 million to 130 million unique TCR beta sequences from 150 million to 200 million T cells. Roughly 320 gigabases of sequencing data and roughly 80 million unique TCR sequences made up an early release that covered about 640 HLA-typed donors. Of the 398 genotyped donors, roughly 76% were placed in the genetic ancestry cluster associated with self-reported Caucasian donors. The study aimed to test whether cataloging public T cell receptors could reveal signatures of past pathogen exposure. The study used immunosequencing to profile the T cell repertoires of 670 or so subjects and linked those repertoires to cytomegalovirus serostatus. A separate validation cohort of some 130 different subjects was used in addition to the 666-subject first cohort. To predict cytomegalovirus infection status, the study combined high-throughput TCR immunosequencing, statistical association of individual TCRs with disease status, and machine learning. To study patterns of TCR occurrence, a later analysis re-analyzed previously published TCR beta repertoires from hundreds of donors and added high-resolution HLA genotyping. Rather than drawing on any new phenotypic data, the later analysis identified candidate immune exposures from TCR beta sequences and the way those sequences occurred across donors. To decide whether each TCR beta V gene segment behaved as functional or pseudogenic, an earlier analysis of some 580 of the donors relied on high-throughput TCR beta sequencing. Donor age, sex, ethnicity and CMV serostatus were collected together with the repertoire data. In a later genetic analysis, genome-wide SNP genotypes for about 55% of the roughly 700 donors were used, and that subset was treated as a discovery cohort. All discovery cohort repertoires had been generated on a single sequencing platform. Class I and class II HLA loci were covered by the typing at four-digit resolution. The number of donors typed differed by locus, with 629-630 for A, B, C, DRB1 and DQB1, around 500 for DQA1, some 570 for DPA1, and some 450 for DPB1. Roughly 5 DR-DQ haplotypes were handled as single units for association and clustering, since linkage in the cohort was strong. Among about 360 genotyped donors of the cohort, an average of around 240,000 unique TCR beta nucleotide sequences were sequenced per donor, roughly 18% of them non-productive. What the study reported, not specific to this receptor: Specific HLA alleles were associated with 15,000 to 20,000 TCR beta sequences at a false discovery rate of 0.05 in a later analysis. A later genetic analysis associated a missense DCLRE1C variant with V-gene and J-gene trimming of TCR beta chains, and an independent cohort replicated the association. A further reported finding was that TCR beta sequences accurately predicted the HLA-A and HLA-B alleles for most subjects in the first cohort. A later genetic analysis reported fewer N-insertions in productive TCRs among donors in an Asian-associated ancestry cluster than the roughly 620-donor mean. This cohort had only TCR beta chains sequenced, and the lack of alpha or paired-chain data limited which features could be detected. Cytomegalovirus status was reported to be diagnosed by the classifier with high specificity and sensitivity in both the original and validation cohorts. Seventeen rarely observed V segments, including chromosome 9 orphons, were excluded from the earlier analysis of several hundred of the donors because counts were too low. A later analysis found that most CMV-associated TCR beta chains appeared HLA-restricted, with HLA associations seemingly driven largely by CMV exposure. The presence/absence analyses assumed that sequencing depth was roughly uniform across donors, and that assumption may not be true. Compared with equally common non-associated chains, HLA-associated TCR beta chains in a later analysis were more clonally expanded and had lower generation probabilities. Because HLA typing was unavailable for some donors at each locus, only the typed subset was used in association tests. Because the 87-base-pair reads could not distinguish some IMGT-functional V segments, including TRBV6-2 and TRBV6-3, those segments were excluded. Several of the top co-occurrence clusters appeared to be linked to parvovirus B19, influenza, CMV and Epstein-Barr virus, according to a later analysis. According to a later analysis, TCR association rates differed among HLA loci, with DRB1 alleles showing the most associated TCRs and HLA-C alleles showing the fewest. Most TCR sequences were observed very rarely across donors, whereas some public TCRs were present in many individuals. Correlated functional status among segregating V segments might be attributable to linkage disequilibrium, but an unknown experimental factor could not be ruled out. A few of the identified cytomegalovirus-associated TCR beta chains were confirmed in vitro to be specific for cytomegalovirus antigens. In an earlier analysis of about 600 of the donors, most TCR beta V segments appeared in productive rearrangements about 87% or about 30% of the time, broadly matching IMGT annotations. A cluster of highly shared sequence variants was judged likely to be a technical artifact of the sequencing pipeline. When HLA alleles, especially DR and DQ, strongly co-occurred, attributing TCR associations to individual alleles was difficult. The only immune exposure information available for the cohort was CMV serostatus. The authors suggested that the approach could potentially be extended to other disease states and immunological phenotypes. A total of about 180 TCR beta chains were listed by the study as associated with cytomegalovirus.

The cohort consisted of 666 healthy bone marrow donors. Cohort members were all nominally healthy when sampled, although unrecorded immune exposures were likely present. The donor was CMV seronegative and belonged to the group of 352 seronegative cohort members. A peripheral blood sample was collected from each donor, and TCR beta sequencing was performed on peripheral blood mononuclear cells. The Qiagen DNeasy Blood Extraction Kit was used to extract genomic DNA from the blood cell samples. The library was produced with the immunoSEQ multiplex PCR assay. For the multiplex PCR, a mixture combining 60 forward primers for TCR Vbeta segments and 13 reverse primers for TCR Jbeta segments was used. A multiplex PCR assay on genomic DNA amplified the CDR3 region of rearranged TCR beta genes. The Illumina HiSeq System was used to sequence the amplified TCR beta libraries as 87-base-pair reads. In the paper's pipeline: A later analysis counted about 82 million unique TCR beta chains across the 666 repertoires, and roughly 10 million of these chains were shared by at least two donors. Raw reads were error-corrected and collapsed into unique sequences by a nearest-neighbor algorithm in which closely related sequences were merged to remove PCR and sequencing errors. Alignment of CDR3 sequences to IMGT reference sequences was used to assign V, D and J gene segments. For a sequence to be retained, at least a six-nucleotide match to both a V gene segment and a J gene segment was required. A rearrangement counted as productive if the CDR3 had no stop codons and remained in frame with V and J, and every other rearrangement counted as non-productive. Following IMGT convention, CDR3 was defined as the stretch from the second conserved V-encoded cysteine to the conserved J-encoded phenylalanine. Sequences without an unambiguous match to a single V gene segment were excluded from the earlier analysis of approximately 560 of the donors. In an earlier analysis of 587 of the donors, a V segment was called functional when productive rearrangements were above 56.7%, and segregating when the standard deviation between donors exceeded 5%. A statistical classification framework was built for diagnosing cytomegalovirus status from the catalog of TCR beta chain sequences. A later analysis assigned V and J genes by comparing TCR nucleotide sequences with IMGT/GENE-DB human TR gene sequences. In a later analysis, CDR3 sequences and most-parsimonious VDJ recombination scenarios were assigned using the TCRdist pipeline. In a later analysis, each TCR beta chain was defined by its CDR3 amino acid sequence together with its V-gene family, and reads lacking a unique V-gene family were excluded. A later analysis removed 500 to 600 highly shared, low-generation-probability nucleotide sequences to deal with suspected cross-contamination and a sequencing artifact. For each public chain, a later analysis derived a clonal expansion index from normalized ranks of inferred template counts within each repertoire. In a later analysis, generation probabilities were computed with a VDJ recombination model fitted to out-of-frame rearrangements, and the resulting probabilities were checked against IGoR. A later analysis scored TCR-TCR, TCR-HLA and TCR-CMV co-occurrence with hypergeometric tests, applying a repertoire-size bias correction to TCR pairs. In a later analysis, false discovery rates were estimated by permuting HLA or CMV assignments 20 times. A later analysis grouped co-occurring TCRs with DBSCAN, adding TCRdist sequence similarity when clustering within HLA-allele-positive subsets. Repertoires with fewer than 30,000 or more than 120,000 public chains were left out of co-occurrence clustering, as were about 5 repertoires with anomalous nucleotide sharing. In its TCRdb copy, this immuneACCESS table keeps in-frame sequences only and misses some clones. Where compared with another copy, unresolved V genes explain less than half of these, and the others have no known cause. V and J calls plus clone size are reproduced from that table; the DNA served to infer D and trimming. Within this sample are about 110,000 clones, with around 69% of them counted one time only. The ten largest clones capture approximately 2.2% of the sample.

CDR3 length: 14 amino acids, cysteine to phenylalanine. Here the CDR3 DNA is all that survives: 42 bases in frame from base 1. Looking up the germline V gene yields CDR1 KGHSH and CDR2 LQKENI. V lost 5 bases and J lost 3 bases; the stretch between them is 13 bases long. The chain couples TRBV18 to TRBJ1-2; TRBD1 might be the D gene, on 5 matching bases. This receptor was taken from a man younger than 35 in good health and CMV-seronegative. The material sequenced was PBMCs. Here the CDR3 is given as CASSAGRVYYGYTF. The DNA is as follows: TGTGCCAGCTCAGCTGGCAGGGTTTACTATGGCTACACCTTC. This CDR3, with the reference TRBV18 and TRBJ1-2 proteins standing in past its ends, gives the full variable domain NAGVMQNPRHLVRRRGQEARLRCSPMKGHSHVYWYRQLPEEGLKFMVYLQKENIIDESGMPKERFSAEFPKEGPSILRIQQVVRGDSAAYFCASSAGRVYYGYTFGSGTRLTVV.